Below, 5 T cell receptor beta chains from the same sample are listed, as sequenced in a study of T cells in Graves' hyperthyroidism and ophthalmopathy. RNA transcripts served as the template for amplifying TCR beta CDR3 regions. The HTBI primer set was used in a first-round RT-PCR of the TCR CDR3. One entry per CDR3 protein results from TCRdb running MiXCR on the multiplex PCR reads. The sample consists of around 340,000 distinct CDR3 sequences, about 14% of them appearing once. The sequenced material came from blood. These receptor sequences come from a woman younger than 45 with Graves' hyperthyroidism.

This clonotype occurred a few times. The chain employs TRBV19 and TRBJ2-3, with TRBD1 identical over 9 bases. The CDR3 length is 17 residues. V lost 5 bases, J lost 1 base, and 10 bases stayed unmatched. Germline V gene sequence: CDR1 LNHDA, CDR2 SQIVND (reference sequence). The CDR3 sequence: CASSPSGRDRGTDTQYF. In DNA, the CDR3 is TGTGCCAGTAGTCCCAGCGGGCGGGACAGGGGCACAGATACGCAGTATTTT.

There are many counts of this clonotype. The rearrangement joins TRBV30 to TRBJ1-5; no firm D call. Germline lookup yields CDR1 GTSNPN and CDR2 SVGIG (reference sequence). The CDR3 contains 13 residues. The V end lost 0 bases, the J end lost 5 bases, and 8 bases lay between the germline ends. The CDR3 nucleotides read TGTGCCTGGAGTGTACACGGATATCAGCCCCAGCATTTT. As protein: CAWSVHGYQPQHF.

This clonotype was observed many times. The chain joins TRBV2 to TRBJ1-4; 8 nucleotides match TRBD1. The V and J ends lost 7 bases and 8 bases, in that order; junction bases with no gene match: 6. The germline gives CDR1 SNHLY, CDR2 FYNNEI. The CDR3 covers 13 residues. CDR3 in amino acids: CASIRTGSEKLFF. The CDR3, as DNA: TGTGCCAGCATAAGGACAGGGTCAGAAAAACTGTTTTTT. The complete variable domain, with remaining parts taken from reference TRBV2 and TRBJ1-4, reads EPEVTQTPSHQVTQMGQEVILRCVPISNHLYFYWYRQILGQKVEFLVSFYNNEISEKSEIFDDQFSVERPDGSNFTLKIRSTKLEDSAMYFCASIRTGSEKLFFGSGTQLSVL.

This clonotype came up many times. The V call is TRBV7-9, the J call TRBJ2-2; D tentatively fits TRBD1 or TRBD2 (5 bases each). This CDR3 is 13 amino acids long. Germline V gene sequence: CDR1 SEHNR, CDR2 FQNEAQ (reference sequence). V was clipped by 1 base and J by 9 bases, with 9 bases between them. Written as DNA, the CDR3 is TGTGCCAGCAGCTTAGAACGGGGCCGGGAGCTGTTTTTT. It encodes CASSLERGRELFF. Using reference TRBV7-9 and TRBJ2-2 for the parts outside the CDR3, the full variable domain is DTGVSQNPRHKITKRGQNVTFRCDPISEHNRLYWYRQTLGQGPEFLTYFQNEAQLEKSRLLSDRFSAERPKGSFSTLEIQRTEQGDSAMYLCASSLERGRELFFGEGSRLTVL.

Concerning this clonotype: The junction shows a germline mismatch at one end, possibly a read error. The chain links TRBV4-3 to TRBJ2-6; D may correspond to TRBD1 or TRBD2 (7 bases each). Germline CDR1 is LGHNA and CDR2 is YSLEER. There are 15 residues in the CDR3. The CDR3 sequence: CASSQEQGRADVLTF. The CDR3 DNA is TGCGCCAGCAGCCAAGAACAGGGGAGGGCCGACGTCCTGACTTTC.